Shown below are 13 T cell receptor beta chains from a single sample sequenced in a study of neoadjuvant nivolumab and ipilimumab in lung cancer. Measured with immunoSEQ multiplex PCR; TCRdb has only the in-frame clones, and not every one. The sample includes approximately 7,000 clones, roughly 83% seen only once; the top ten take 4.9%. The sample here was tumor tissue, taken after neoadjuvant nivolumab, alone or with ipilimumab, at or shortly before surgery. These receptors all stem from an adult with non-small cell lung cancer.

The chain recombines TRBV5-4 with TRBJ1-3, with D perhaps matching TRBD1 (6 bases). V gave up 4 bases and J gave up 0 bases, with 11 bases separating them. There are 15 residues in the CDR3. Germline V lookup: CDR1 SGHNT, CDR2 YYREEE (reference sequence). The CDR3 sequence is CASSIGQPSGNTIYF. CDR3 DNA sequence: TGTGCCAGCAGCATCGGACAGCCCTCTGGAAACACCATATATTTT. Drawing the rest from reference TRBV5-4 and TRBJ1-3, the complete variable domain is ETGVTQSPTHLIKTRGQQVTLRCSSQSGHNTVSWYQQALGQGPQFIFQYYREEENGRGNFPPRFSGLQFPNYSSELNVNALELDDSALYLCASSIGQPSGNTIYFGEGSWLTVV.

The V call is TRBV7-8, the J call TRBJ2-7, with D perhaps assigned TRBD1 or TRBD2 (5 bases each). The CDR3 totals 14 residues. Trimming left V 1 base short and J 3 bases short, with 10 bases between. Germline assignment: CDR1 SGHVS and CDR2 FQNEAQ. This CDR3 reads CASSLGPGRYEQYF. The CDR3 DNA is TGTGCCAGCAGCTTAGGGCCGGGACGCTACGAGCAGTACTTC.

The chain is built from TRBV5-1 and TRBJ1-2, with 7 nucleotides matching TRBD1. Germline V gene data show CDR1 as SGHRS and CDR2 as YFSETQ. V lost 4 bases to trimming and J lost 4 bases; unmatched junction nucleotides: 4. The CDR3 contains 13 residues. The CDR3 coding sequence is TGCGCCAGCAGCATTGGACAGGCCTATGGCTACACCTTC. Residues: CASSIGQAYGYTF.

This clone appeared a single time. The V call is TRBV18, the J call TRBJ1-2; no reliable D call. The CDR3 sequence is 16 residues long. V lost 3 bases, J lost 0 bases, and 14 bases lay in between. Germline CDR1 and CDR2: KGHSH and LQKENI. The CDR3 protein is CASSPTAAHSNYGYTF. Written as DNA, the CDR3 is TGTGCCAGCTCACCTACGGCGGCACACTCTAACTATGGCTACACCTTC.

This clone was detected a few times. The chain employs TRBV9 and TRBJ2-5; 9 bases are a match to TRBD2. With V trimmed by 0 bases and J by 3 bases, 6 bases remained unmatched. The CDR3 sequence is 16 residues long. Germline CDR1 and CDR2: SGDLS and YYNGEE. The CDR3 sequence is CASSVGSGGTEETQYF. As DNA, the CDR3 is TGTGCCAGCAGCGTAGGCAGCGGGGGGACCGAAGAGACCCAGTACTTC.

The rearrangement links TRBV2 to TRBJ1-5; 8 nucleotides line up with TRBD1. V dropped 5 bases and J dropped 2; count of bases not matched to a gene: 5. There are 15 residues in the CDR3. Germline V gives CDR1 SNHLY, CDR2 FYNNEI. The CDR3: CASSMDRVGNQPQHF. The CDR3, as DNA: TGTGCCAGCAGTATGGACAGGGTTGGCAATCAGCCCCAGCATTTT.

This sequence joins TRBV29-1 and TRBJ2-7, with D possibly matching TRBD1 (5 bases). V shed 6 bases and J shed 3 bases, with 15 bases lying between them. Germline V gives CDR1 SQVTM, CDR2 ANQGSEA. CDR3 length: 13 residues. In nucleotides, the CDR3 is TGCAGCGTGGCCCTCGACAGCAACTACGAGCAGTACTTC. It translates to CSVALDSNYEQYF.

J is TRBJ2-5 and V is TRBV10-2; the match to TRBD2 covers 14 bases. Germline CDR1 and CDR2: WSHSY and SAAADI. Unmatched junction bases numbered 7, after V lost 2 bases and J lost 2 bases. The CDR3 is made up of 18 amino acids. CDR3 sequence reads: CASSEPGLAGGQQETQYF. In DNA form, the CDR3 reads TGCGCCAGCAGTGAGCCCGGACTAGCGGGGGGCCAACAAGAGACCCAGTACTTC.

This chain links TRBV10-2 with TRBJ2-3; no clear D. V shed 0 bases and J shed 0 bases, with 7 bases lying between them. Per the germline V gene, CDR1 is WSHSY and CDR2 is SAAADI. The CDR3 is 15 residues long. CDR3 protein: CASSESPQSTDTQYF. The CDR3 DNA sequence: TGCGCCAGCAGTGAGTCTCCGCAGAGCACAGATACGCAGTATTTT.

The V call is TRBV19, the J call TRBJ2-2; TRBD2 matches at 10 bases. The junction had 4 bases not matched to a gene; V was cut back by 3 bases and J by 0 bases. There are 17 residues in the CDR3. CDR1 LNHDA and CDR2 SQIVND come from the germline V gene (reference sequence). The CDR3 loop reads CASSMNSGGSNTGELFF. CDR3 bases: TGTGCCAGTAGTATGAATAGCGGGGGGTCGAACACCGGGGAGCTGTTTTTT.

This chain's CDR3 is CASSPSGGARETQYF. The CDR3 nucleotides are TGTGCCAGCAGCCCTAGCGGGGGGGCCAGGGAGACCCAGTACTTC. The J gene is TRBJ2-5, the V gene TRBV7-2; 12 nucleotides line up with TRBD2. Looked up from germline, CDR1 is SGHTA and CDR2 is FQGNSA. The CDR3 covers 15 residues. V trimming: 5 bases; J trimming: 5 bases; junction bases outside the gene matches: 6.

V usage is TRBV27 and J usage is TRBJ1-5; D is unresolved. Germline-derived CDR1 and CDR2 are MNHEY and SMNVEV (reference sequence). Trimming took 8 bases from V and 7 from J, leaving 18 bases between them. The CDR3 is 14 residues long. The CDR3 loop is CASRRDPLAQPQHF. The CDR3 bases are TGTGCCAGCCGACGGGATCCCCTGGCGCAGCCCCAGCATTTT.

CDR3 nucleotides: TGTGCCAGCAGCCCCCGGACGAAGACCACGAACACCGGGGAGCTGTTTTTT. This encodes CASSPRTKTTNTGELFF. The V call is TRBV11-2, the J call TRBJ2-2; D remains unclear. CDR3 length: 17 residues. Germline V gene sequence: CDR1 SGHAT, CDR2 FQNNGV. The ends were cut back, 5 bases at V and 0 bases at J, with 16 bases in the middle.